This TCR beta chain was identified during a study of blood T cell repertoires in COVID-19. The ends were cut back, 1 base at V and 7 bases at J, with 10 bases in the middle. Germline V gives CDR1 SGHDN, CDR2 FVKESK. CDR3 length: 14 residues. In its sample, this clone was seen once. Using immunoSEQ multiplex PCR, the repertoire was profiled, and TCRdb retains in-frame clones only, with some absent. This sample has 120,000 to 150,000 clones, with about 90% found just once. This receptor was obtained from a man over 45 who had recovered from COVID-19. Sequenced: peripheral blood. The J gene is TRBJ1-4, the V gene TRBV14; D perhaps matches TRBD1 (5 bases). CDR3 protein: CASSQVQAVEKLFF. The CDR3 region has the DNA TGTGCCAGCAGCCAAGTACAGGCTGTTGAAAAACTGTTTTTT.